This TCR beta chain emerged from a study of T cell responses to AZD1222 COVID-19 vaccine. The protocol was immunoSEQ multiplex PCR, while the TCRdb copy is restricted to in-frame clones and leaves out a portion. The profile shows roughly 150,000 clones, 92% of them singletons. V dropped 7 bases and J dropped 8; count of bases not matched to a gene: 6. This CDR3 has 12 residues. The germline V gene has CDR1 ENHRY and CDR2 SYGVKD. Study-level results: Most donors were white British, females outnumbered males, and clonal diversity was possibly underestimated. Targeting of unmutated variant regions was reportedly seen in nearly half of spike-specific TCRs. A rise in Spike-specific TCR breadth and depth followed two AZD1222 doses.

As to this clone: Antigen: not known.

This sample comprised peripheral blood, obtained 28 days after the second AZD1222 dose. The receptor was derived from an adult who received the AZD1222 COVID-19 vaccine. The genes are TRBV10-3 and TRBJ1-2, with 8 bases aligning to TRBD1. Here the CDR3 DNA reads TGTGCCATCAAAGGACAGGGTTTGGGCTACACCTTC. Protein product: CAIKGQGLGYTF.